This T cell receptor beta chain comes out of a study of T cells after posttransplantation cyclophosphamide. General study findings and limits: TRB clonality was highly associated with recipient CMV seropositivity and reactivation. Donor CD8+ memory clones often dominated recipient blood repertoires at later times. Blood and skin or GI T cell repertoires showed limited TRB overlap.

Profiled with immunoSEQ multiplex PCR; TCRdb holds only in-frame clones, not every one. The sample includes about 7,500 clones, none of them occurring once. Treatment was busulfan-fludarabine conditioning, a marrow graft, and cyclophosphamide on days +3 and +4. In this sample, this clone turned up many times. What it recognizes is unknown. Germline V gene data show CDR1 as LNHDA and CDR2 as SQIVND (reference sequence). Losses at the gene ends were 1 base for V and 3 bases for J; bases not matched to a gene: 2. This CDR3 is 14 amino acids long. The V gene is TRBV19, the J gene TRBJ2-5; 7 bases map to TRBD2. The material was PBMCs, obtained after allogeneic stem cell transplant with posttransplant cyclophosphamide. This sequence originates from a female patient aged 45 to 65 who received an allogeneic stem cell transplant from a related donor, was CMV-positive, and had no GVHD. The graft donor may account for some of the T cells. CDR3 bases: TGTGCCAGTAGTATAGGACTAGCCGAAGAGACCCAGTACTTC. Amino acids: CASSIGLAEETQYF.